A selection of T cell receptor beta chains follows, all from one sample in a study of shared clonotypes between healthy human individuals. TCRdb keeps only in-frame clones here, not all; method: immunoSEQ multiplex PCR. This table has millions of clones, more than 80% appearing once. Sequences were obtained from naive CD4+ T cells from PBMCs. The receptors come from a man younger than 35 in good health. Some clones in this sample may be carry-over from other donors' samples. Each CDR3 is given with its conserved first and last residue. D genes are given only for firm matches. For some rows the clone size is stated as once, few or many, or as a class when expanded; others skip it.

d_gene	len	abundance	v_gene	j_gene	CDR3nt	CDR3aa
NA	12	NA	TRBV28	TRBJ2-7	TGTGCCAGCATCACTGGAGGGGGATCGAGGTACTTC	CASITGGGSRYF
NA	17	NA	TRBV14	TRBJ2-2	TGTGCCAGCAGCCAACTATGGGGCAGGGGACAATCCGGGGAGCTGTTTTTT	CASSQLWGRGQSGELFF
NA	15	NA	TRBV5-5	TRBJ2-7	TGTGCCAGCAGCCTCCAATTTCATGACGGATACGAGCAGTACTTC	CASSLQFHDGYEQYF
NA	13	NA	TRBV29-1	TRBJ1-1	TGCAGCGTTGAGAGACAACAGAACACTGAAGCTTTCTTT	CSVERQQNTEAFF
NA	13	NA	TRBV9	TRBJ2-7	TGTGCCAGCAGTCGTAGCCCACCTTACGAGCAGTACTTC	CASSRSPPYEQYF
NA	15	NA	TRBV11-1	TRBJ2-5	TGTGCCAGCAGCCCCCTAGGGGACCCGCGGGAGACCCAGTACTTC	CASSPLGDPRETQYF
TRBD1	16	NA	TRBV7-3	TRBJ2-2	TGTGCCAGCAGCTTAACCGGGACAGTTAACACCGGGGAGCTGTTTTTT	CASSLTGTVNTGELFF
NA	13	NA	TRBV7-9	TRBJ2-2	TGTGCCAGCAGCTCCCAGGGTTCCGGGGAGCTGTTTTTT	CASSSQGSGELFF
TRBD2	15	NA	TRBV2	TRBJ2-1	TGTGCCAGCAGGCCCGTTCTAGCGGGAGAGTATGAGCAGTTCTTC	CASRPVLAGEYEQFF
NA	14	NA	TRBV6-5	TRBJ2-1	TGTGCCAGCAGTGCCCGGACAGCTTACAATGAGCAGTTCTTC	CASSARTAYNEQFF
NA	13	NA	TRBV7-3	TRBJ2-1	TGTGCCAGCAGCTTAATCCAGGGAACTGAGCAGTTCTTC	CASSLIQGTEQFF
NA	15	NA	TRBV5-6	TRBJ2-7	TGTGCCAGCGGCACAAAGGACAGTGCCTCCTACGAGCAGTACTTC	CASGTKDSASYEQYF
NA	16	NA	TRBV30	TRBJ2-3	TGTGCCTGGAGTCCGGAGGGAGGTGCATTCACAGATACGCAGTATTTT	CAWSPEGGAFTDTQYF
TRBD1	15	NA	TRBV5-4	TRBJ1-2	TGTGCCAGCAGCGTATACGGGACAGGGGGCTATGGCTACACCTTC	CASSVYGTGGYGYTF
NA	13	NA	TRBV7-2	TRBJ2-5	TGTGCCAGCAGCTTAGAGGGGCAAGAGACCCAGTACTTC	CASSLEGQETQYF
NA	11	NA	TRBV29-1	TRBJ2-1	TGCAGCGTAAAAGGGATCAATGAGCAGTTCTTC	CSVKGINEQFF
NA	14	NA	TRBV7-3	TRBJ2-7	TGTGCCAGCAGCTCCACCGGGGACTTCCGCGAGCAGTACTTC	CASSSTGDFREQYF
TRBD2	19	NA	TRBV18	TRBJ2-1	TGTGCCAGCTCACCACTCGGGGCTAGCGGGTCCCCCTCTCTCAATGAGCAGTTCTTC	CASSPLGASGSPSLNEQFF
NA	16	once	TRBV5-4	TRBJ2-1	TGTGCCAGCAGTTTGGGGTTAGAGAGCTCCTACAATGAGCAGTTCTTC	CASSLGLESSYNEQFF
NA	13	NA	TRBV7-2	TRBJ1-2	TGTGCCAGCAGCTTAGTCAGGAGCAATGGCTACACCTTC	CASSLVRSNGYTF
TRBD1	14	NA	TRBV11-2	TRBJ2-7	TGTGCCAGCAGCCCGCGGGACAGGGGATACGAGCAGTACTTC	CASSPRDRGYEQYF
NA	15	NA	TRBV28	TRBJ1-4	TGTGCCAGCACCTCTCCGGTGGGGGGTAGTGAAAAACTGTTTTTT	CASTSPVGGSEKLFF
TRBD1	13	NA	TRBV18	TRBJ1-4	TGTGCCAGCTCACCCGGACAGGGGGTATCTCTGTTTTTT	CASSPGQGVSLFF
NA	14	NA	TRBV5-5	TRBJ2-1	TGTGCCAGCCACCGGACTCCACTCTACAATGAGCAGTTCTTC	CASHRTPLYNEQFF
TRBD1	16	NA	TRBV18	TRBJ1-4	TGTGCCAGCTCACCCTTGACAGGGGAATTAAGTGAAAAACTGTTTTTT	CASSPLTGELSEKLFF
NA	17	NA	TRBV9	TRBJ2-2	TGTGCCAGCACCATCCTTTCAGACCTTACCGTCTCCGGGGAGCTGTTTTTT	CASTILSDLTVSGELFF
TRBD1	13	NA	TRBV30	TRBJ1-2	TGTGCCTGGAGTGTAAGACAGGGTTATGGCTACACCTTC	CAWSVRQGYGYTF
NA	14	NA	TRBV5-4	TRBJ1-2	TGTGCCAGCAGCCGTCCGACAGCTAACTATGGCTACACCTTC	CASSRPTANYGYTF
NA	21	NA	TRBV21-1	TRBJ1-2	TGTGCCAGCAGCAAACTTTGGACAGGTGTTTATTGGGAAACCCGCAAAATGGGCTACACCTTC	CASSKLWTGVYWETRKMGYTF
TRBD1	14	NA	TRBV15	TRBJ2-1	TGTGCCACCAGCAGGGAGACAGGGGGAAATGAGCAGTTCTTC	CATSRETGGNEQFF
NA	14	NA	TRBV28	TRBJ2-7	TGTGCCAGCAGTTTTTACGTTAGCTCCTACGAGCAGTACTTC	CASSFYVSSYEQYF
NA	15	NA	TRBV5-1	TRBJ2-7	TGCGCCAGCAGCTTGGTGGCGGCCAGCTCCTACGAGCAGTACTTC	CASSLVAASSYEQYF
TRBD1	15	NA	TRBV5-1	TRBJ1-1	TGCGCCAGCAGCTTGCAGGGGGGATCGAACACTGAAGCTTTCTTT	CASSLQGGSNTEAFF
NA	13	NA	TRBV18	TRBJ2-5	TGTGCCAGCTCACCACCTGGGTCTGAGACCCAGTACTTC	CASSPPGSETQYF
TRBD2	16	NA	TRBV6-5	TRBJ2-3	TGTGCCAGCAGTTACTCGGGGACTAGCGGGCCCTCCCAACAGTATTTT	CASSYSGTSGPSQQYF
NA	15	NA	TRBV28	TRBJ2-1	TGTGCCAGCAGTTTTAGCAGGGGCCTTTGGGATGAGCAGTTCTTC	CASSFSRGLWDEQFF
TRBD1	14	NA	TRBV29-1	TRBJ2-3	TGCAGCGTGGGACAGGGAAGGTCTACAGATACGCAGTATTTT	CSVGQGRSTDTQYF
NA	17	NA	TRBV7-3	TRBJ1-2	TGTGCCAGCAGCCGGGACACCCTCACGTCTACTAACTATGGCTACACCTTC	CASSRDTLTSTNYGYTF
NA	15	NA	TRBV28	TRBJ2-1	TGTGCCAGCAGCCGGAGCCGGACCCCGAGCAATGAGCAGTTCTTC	CASSRSRTPSNEQFF
NA	14	NA	TRBV14	TRBJ1-1	TGTGCCAGCAGCGGTCCCCTGATGAACACTGAAGCTTTCTTT	CASSGPLMNTEAFF
TRBD1	18	NA	TRBV4-2	TRBJ1-4	TGTGCCAGCAGCCAGGATCATCCAAAACAGGGGCCTAATGAAAAACTGTTTTTT	CASSQDHPKQGPNEKLFF
NA	13	NA	TRBV7-9	TRBJ2-7	TGTGCCTCCCTCGCACTAAACTCCTACGAGCAGTACTTC	CASLALNSYEQYF
TRBD1	13	NA	TRBV19	TRBJ2-1	TGTGCCAGTATCTCGACAGGGCGGAATGAGCAGTTCTTC	CASISTGRNEQFF
TRBD1	14	NA	TRBV2	TRBJ2-5	TGTGCCAGCAGGCCCGGGACAGTACAAGAGACCCAGTACTTC	CASRPGTVQETQYF
NA	14	NA	TRBV5-1	TRBJ1-1	TGCGCCAGCAGCGATAGGACAGCCTACACTGAAGCTTTCTTT	CASSDRTAYTEAFF
NA	15	NA	TRBV6-1	TRBJ1-2	TGTGCCAGCAGGAGGAGCCAGGCCTTATTATATGGCTACACCTTC	CASRRSQALLYGYTF
TRBD1	15	NA	TRBV28	TRBJ2-5	TGTGCCAGCAGTCCATGGACAGGGGGACAAGAGACCCAGTACTTC	CASSPWTGGQETQYF